This is a list of T cell receptor beta chains from one sample in a study of blood T cell repertoires in COVID-19. Here immunoSEQ multiplex PCR was the method, and the copy in TCRdb shows in-frame clones only, minus some. The profile shows hundreds of thousands of clones, about 80% of them singletons. The sample was peripheral blood. The receptors here all came from an elderly woman with acute or convalescent COVID-19. CDR3s include the opening cysteine and the closing phenylalanine or tryptophan. A D gene is named only where the DNA matches it firmly. Size is omitted from some rows. Given values are once, few, many or a class for expanded clones.

v_call	clone_size	d_call	j_call	cdr3_nt	cdr3_aa
TRBV28	NA	TRBD1	TRBJ2-7	TGTGCCAGCAGACAGGGGAGCTCCTACGAGCAGTACTTC	CASRQGSSYEQYF
TRBV5-4	few	NA	TRBJ1-2	TGTGCCAGCAGCTCAGATAGCGTCGGCTACACCTTC	CASSSDSVGYTF
TRBV5-4	NA	NA	TRBJ2-5	TGTGCCAGCAGCTTGCGTCGCCCAACGGGGGAGACCCAGTACTTC	CASSLRRPTGETQYF
TRBV9	NA	NA	TRBJ2-3	TGTGCCAGCAGCGTAGACCACAATACGCAGTATTTT	CASSVDHNTQYF
TRBV28	NA	TRBD1	TRBJ2-7	TGTGCCAGCAGCCTAGGGGGCCTCCCGGGACAGCAGTACTTC	CASSLGGLPGQQYF
TRBV6-1	NA	NA	TRBJ2-4	TGTGCCAGCAGTGAATTAGGTCAGGTTAAAAACATTCAGTACTTC	CASSELGQVKNIQYF
TRBV7-9	NA	NA	TRBJ2-7	TGTGCCAGCAGCTCCCGGACAGGGAGGGACGAGCAGTACTTC	CASSSRTGRDEQYF
TRBV5-4	NA	TRBD1	TRBJ1-1	TGTGCCAGCAGCTTCGACAGGGGGCAGACTGAAGCTTTCTTT	CASSFDRGQTEAFF
TRBV3-1/TRBV3-2	NA	TRBD1	TRBJ2-5	TGTGCCAGCAGCCAAACAGGGGCTGAGACCCAGTACTTC	CASSQTGAETQYF
TRBV7-3	NA	TRBD1	TRBJ2-1	TGTGCCAGCAGCCCCGGACAGGCCCCTCTCAATGAGCAGTTCTTC	CASSPGQAPLNEQFF
TRBV2	NA	NA	TRBJ1-5	TGTGCCAGCAGTGAAGAGGGGTTTAGCAATCAGCCCCAGCATTTT	CASSEEGFSNQPQHF
TRBV5-1	NA	TRBD1	TRBJ1-2	TGCGCCAGCAGCGTTGGACAGGGGGAGGATGGCTACACCTTC	CASSVGQGEDGYTF
TRBV4-1	few	TRBD1	TRBJ1-6	TGCGCCAGCAGCCACAGTACGGGACAGGGAAATAATTCACCCCTCCACTTT	CASSHSTGQGNNSPLHF
TRBV29-1	NA	NA	TRBJ2-6	TGCAGCGTTCTCCTCTCTGGGGCCAACGTCCTGACTTTC	CSVLLSGANVLTF
TRBV28	NA	NA	TRBJ2-5	TGTGCCAGCAGTTCGCTGGGGCGAAGAGAGACCCAGTACTTC	CASSSLGRRETQYF
TRBV5-1	NA	NA	TRBJ2-7	TGCGCCAGCAGCTTGGGGCGGATAAAATTAAGCGAGCAGTACTTC	CASSLGRIKLSEQYF
TRBV18	NA	NA	TRBJ1-1	TGTGCCAGCTCCACCGAGAGCATGAACACTGAAGCTTTCTTT	CASSTESMNTEAFF
TRBV3-1/TRBV3-2	few	NA	TRBJ2-3	TGTGCCAGCAGCCAAACTGGAGGGGCCGGGGATACGCAGTATTTT	CASSQTGGAGDTQYF